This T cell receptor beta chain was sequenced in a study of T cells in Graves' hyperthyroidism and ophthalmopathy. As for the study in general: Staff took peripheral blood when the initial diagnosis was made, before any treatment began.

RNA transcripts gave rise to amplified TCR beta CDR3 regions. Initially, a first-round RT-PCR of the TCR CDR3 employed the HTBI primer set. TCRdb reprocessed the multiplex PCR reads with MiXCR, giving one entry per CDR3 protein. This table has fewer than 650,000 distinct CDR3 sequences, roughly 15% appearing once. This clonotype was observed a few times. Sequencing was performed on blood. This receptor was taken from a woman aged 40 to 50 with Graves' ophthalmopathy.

The CDR3, as DNA: TGTGCCAGCAGTTGGGCCACGAACACCGGGGAGCTGTTTTTT. This gives the protein CASSWATNTGELFF. This chain connects TRBV12-3 or TRBV12-4 to TRBJ2-2, with D hard to call. The CDR3 is 14 amino acids. V was shortened by 4 bases and J by 0 bases, with 6 bases between the two germline ends.